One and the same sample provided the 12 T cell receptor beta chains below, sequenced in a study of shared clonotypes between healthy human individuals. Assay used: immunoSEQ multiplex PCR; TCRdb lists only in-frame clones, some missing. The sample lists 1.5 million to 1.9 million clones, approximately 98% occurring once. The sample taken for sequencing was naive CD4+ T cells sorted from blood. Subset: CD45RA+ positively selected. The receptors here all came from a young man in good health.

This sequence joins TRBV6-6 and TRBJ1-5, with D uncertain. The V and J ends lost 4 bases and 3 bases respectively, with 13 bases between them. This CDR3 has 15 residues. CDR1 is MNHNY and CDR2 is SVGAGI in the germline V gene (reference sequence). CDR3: CASSSQTVPNQPQHF. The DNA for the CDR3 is TGTGCCAGCAGTTCTCAAACGGTACCCAATCAGCCCCAGCATTTT.

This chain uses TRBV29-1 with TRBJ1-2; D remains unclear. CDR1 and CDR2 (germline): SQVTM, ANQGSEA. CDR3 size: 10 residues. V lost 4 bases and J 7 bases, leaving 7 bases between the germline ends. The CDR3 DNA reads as TGCAGCGTTGCTGGAAGTGGCTACACCTTC. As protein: CSVAGSGYTF. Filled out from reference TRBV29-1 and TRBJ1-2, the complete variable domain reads SAVISQKPSRDICQRGTSLTIQCQVDSQVTMMFWYRQQPGQSLTLIATANQGSEATYESGFVIDKFPISRPNLTFSTLTVSNMSPEDSSIYLCSVAGSGYTFGSGTRLTVV.

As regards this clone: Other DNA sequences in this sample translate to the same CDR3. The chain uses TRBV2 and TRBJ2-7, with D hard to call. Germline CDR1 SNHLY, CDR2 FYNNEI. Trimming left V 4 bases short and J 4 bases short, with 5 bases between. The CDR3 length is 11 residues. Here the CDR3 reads CASSVLYEQYF. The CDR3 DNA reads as TGTGCCAGCAGTGTGTTGTACGAGCAGTACTTC.

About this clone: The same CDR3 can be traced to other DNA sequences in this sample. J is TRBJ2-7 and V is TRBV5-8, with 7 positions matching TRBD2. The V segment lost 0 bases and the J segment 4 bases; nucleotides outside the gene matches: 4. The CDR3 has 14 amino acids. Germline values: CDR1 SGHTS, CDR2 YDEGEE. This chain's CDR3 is CASSLGGSPYEQYF. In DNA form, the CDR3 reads TGTGCCAGCAGCTTGGGCGGGAGTCCGTACGAGCAGTACTTC.

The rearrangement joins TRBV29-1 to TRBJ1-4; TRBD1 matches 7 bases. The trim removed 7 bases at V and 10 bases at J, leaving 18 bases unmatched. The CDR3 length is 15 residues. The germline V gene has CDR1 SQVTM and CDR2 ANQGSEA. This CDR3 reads CSARGKSTGKVKLFF. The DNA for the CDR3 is TGCAGCGCCCGTGGTAAATCGACAGGGAAGGTAAAACTGTTTTTT.

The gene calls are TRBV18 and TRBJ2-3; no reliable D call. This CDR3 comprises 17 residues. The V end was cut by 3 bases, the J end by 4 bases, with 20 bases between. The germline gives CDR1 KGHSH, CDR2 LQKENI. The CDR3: CASSPVRAGRTADTQYF. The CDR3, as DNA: TGTGCCAGCTCACCGGTCCGGGCAGGTAGAACGGCAGATACGCAGTATTTT.

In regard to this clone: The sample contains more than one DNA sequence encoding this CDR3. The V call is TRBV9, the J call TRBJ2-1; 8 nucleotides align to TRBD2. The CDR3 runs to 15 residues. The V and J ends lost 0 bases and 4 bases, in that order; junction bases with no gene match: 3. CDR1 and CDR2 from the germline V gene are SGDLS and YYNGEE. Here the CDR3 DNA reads TGTGCCAGCAGCGTAGGTCCTAGCGGGTACAATGAGCAGTTCTTC. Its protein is CASSVGPSGYNEQFF.

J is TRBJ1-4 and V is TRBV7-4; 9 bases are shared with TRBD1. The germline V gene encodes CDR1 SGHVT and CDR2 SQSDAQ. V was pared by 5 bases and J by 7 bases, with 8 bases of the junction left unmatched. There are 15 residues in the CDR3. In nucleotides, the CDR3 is TGTGCCAGCAGCACTCGGGACAGGGCCGGTGAAAAACTGTTTTTT. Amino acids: CASSTRDRAGEKLFF.

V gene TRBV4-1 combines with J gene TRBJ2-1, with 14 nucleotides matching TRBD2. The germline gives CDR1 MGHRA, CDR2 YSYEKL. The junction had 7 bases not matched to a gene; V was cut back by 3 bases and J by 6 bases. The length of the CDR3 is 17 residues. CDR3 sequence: CASSQLRGTSGSNEQFF. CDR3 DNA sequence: TGCGCCAGCAGCCAGCTACGGGGGACTAGCGGGAGCAATGAGCAGTTCTTC.

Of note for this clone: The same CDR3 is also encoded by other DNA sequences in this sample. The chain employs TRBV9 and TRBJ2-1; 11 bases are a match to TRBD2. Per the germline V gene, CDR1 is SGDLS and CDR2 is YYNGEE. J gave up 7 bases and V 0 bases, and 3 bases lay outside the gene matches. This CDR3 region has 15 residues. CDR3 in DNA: TGTGCCAGCAGCGTAGTAGCGGGAGGGCCAAATGAGCAGTTCTTC. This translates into CASSVVAGGPNEQFF. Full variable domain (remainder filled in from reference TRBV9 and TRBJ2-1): DSGVTQTPKHLITATGQRVTLRCSPRSGDLSVYWYQQSLDQGLQFLIQYYNGEERAKGNILERFSAQQFPDLHSELNLSSLELGDSALYFCASSVVAGGPNEQFFGPGTRLTVL.

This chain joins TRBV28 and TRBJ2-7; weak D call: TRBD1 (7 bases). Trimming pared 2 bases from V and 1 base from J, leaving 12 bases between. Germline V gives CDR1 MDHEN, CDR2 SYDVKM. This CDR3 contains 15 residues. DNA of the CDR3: TGTGCCAGCAGTTTAGCGGGGACAGTGTCCTACGAGCAGTACTTC. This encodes CASSLAGTVSYEQYF. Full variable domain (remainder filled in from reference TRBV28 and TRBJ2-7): DVKVTQSSRYLVKRTGEKVFLECVQDMDHENMFWYRQDPGLGLRLIYFSYDVKMKEKGDIPEGYSVSREKKERFSLILESASTNQTSMYLCASSLAGTVSYEQYFGPGTRLTVT.

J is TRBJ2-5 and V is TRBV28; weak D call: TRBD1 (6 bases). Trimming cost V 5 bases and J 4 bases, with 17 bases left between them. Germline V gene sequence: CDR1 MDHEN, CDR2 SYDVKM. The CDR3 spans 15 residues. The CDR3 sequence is CASSTRTEIPETQYF. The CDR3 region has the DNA TGTGCCAGCAGTACCCGGACAGAAATACCAGAGACCCAGTACTTC.